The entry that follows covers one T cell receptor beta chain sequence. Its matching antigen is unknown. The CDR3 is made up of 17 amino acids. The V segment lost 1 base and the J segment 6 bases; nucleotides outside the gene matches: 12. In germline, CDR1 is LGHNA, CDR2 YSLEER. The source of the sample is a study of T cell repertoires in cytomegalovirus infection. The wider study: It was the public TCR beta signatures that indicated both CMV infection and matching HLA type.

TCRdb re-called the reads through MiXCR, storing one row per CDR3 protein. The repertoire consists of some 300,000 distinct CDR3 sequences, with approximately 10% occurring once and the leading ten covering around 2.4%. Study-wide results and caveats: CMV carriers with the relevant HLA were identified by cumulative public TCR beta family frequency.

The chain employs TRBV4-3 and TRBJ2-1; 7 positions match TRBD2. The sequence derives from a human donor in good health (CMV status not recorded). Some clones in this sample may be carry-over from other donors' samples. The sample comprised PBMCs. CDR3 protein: CASSQGHGAREGNEQFF. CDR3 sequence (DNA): TGCGCCAGCAGCCAAGGCCATGGGGCCAGGGAGGGCAATGAGCAGTTCTTC.